Below are 6 T cell receptor beta chains sequenced from a single sample in a study of PD-1 blockade in classical Hodgkin lymphoma (dated by TCRdb to 2019 to 2021). Read against the paper, the sample's time point label means: cycle 4 day 1 (C4D1), after 5 to 7 weeks of nivolumab. Relapse after autologous stem cell transplantation had occurred in all trial patients, and cohorts A, B and C were distinguished by prior brentuximab vedotin exposure. To prepare the library, the immunoSEQ multiplex PCR assay was applied. TCRdb provides this immuneACCESS table in a form limited to in-frame rearrangements. Some clones are lacking; in checked studies, under half of them reflect an unresolved V gene, and why the rest are absent is not known. Within this sample are some 30,000 clones, with 55% to 85% of them counted one time only. In total, the top ten clones hold under 4.5% of the sample. Sample: peripheral blood mononuclear cells (PBMCs), taken before the fourth cycle of nivolumab. Source of these receptors: a human donor with classical Hodgkin lymphoma.

The V gene is TRBV11-2, the J gene TRBJ2-6, with 9 bases aligning to TRBD1. With V trimmed by 5 bases and J by 2 bases, 7 bases remained unmatched. The CDR3 totals 17 residues. Per the germline V gene, CDR1 is SGHAT and CDR2 is FQNNGV. In nucleotides, the CDR3 is TGTGCCAGCAGCAGGTTCACAGGGGGCCCTGGGGCCAACGTCCTGACTTTC. Protein: CASSRFTGGPGANVLTF.

The chain combines TRBV28 with TRBJ2-3, with 7 bases aligning to TRBD1. Losses at the gene ends were 5 bases for V and 4 bases for J; bases not matched to a gene: 9. Germline V gene sequence: CDR1 MDHEN, CDR2 SYDVKM. The CDR3 totals 15 residues. The DNA for the CDR3 is TGTGCCAGCAGTCGGAGACAGGGCATCCCAGATACGCAGTATTTT. As protein: CASSRRQGIPDTQYF.

This sequence joins TRBV19 and TRBJ1-3, with 8 bases matching TRBD1. Germline values: CDR1 LNHDA, CDR2 SQIVND (reference sequence). The CDR3 is 15 residues long. V dropped 3 bases and J dropped 4; count of bases not matched to a gene: 5. DNA for the CDR3: TGTGCCAGTAGTATCGCACAGGGGGAAGGAAACACCATATATTTT. Its translation is CASSIAQGEGNTIYF.

In this sample, this clone turned up once. V is TRBV30 and J is TRBJ2-1; 7 nucleotides line up with TRBD2. Trimming removed 1 base from V and 0 bases from J; junction bases left unmatched: 3. This CDR3 comprises 15 residues. Germline V gene lookup returns CDR1 GTSNPN and CDR2 SVGIG (reference sequence). In DNA form, the CDR3 reads TGTGCCTGGAGTGGGGAGGGAGGCTCCTACAATGAGCAGTTCTTC. Encoded protein: CAWSGEGGSYNEQFF. The variable domain in full, with the rest retrieved from reference TRBV30 and TRBJ2-1, is SQTIHQWPATLVQPVGSPLSLECTVEGTSNPNLYWYRQAAGRGLQLLFYSVGIGQISSEVPQNLSASRPQDRQFILSSKKLLLSDSGFYLCAWSGEGGSYNEQFFGPGTRLTVL.

The gene calls are TRBV16 and TRBJ2-1; 7 nucleotides match TRBD2. The germline V gene has CDR1 KGHSY and CDR2 FQNENV. There are 16 residues in the CDR3. The trim removed 5 bases at V and 1 base at J, leaving 8 bases unmatched. The chain's CDR3 is CASSYLGGSSYNEQFF. In nucleotides, the CDR3 is TGTGCCAGCAGCTACCTGGGGGGGTCATCCTACAATGAGCAGTTCTTC.

The rearrangement links TRBV30 to TRBJ1-2; the match to TRBD1 covers 11 bases. The V gene's germline CDR1 is GTSNPN and CDR2 SVGIG (reference sequence). With 1 base clipped from V and 7 bases from J, the junction kept 2 bases outside the gene matches. The CDR3 loop spans 13 amino acids. The CDR3 sequence is CAWSAGTGGGYTF. The CDR3 nucleotides read TGTGCCTGGAGTGCGGGGACAGGGGGTGGCTACACCTTC.